Below, 17 T cell receptor beta chains from the same sample are listed, as sequenced in a study of OX40 agonist ivuxolimab in advanced cancers. Data came from immunoSEQ multiplex PCR; TCRdb stores just in-frame clones and leaves some out. Among roughly 63,000 clones listed, roughly nine tenths were seen once. The specimen comprised CD4+ or CD8+ T cells sorted from blood, sampled in a trial of the OX40 agonist ivuxolimab. These receptors came from an adult with an advanced solid tumor such as melanoma, head and neck, liver or kidney cancer.

The chain links TRBV5-1 to TRBJ2-1; D not resolved. Trimming pared 0 bases from V and 1 base from J, leaving 11 bases between. This CDR3 has 16 residues. Germline V gives CDR1 SGHRS, CDR2 YFSETQ. CDR3 in DNA: TGCGCCAGCAGCTTGGCCGGCTCCACTTCCTACAATGAGCAGTTCTTC. Encoded protein: CASSLAGSTSYNEQFF.

CDR3 in DNA: TGTGCCAGCAGCTTAGTCGGGGAGGACAGCTCCTACGAGCAGTACGTC. Protein: CASSLVGEDSSYEQYV. V and J are TRBV7-9 and TRBJ2-7; D possibly uses TRBD1 or TRBD2 (6 bases each). Germline lookup yields CDR1 SEHNR and CDR2 FQNEAQ (reference sequence). Between the trimmed V and J ends, which lost 1 base and 0 bases, there was a span of 13 bases. There are 16 residues in the CDR3.

The chain joins TRBV11-2 to TRBJ2-3, with D possibly being TRBD2 (6 bases). With 5 bases removed from V and 1 base from J, the gap between germline ends came to 13 bases. The CDR3 extends over 15 amino acids. CDR1 is SGHAT and CDR2 is FQNNGV in the germline V gene. The CDR3 protein is CASSEGTGGTDTQYF. The CDR3 DNA reads TGTGCCAGCAGCGAAGGGACGGGAGGCACAGATACGCAGTATTTT.

V is TRBV4-3 and J is TRBJ1-1; D unresolved. This CDR3 is built from 17 residues. Germline V lookup: CDR1 LGHNA, CDR2 YSLEER. V lost 1 base and J lost 1, with 16 bases in between. The CDR3 loop is CASSQASPGLANTEAFF. In DNA, the CDR3 is TGCGCCAGCAGCCAAGCCTCGCCGGGGTTGGCGAACACTGAAGCTTTCTTT.

This clone came up a few times. The chain combines TRBV2 with TRBJ1-1; D not resolved. Looked up from germline, CDR1 is SNHLY and CDR2 is FYNNEI. The CDR3 loop spans 13 amino acids. V lost 6 bases and J lost 0, with 8 bases in between. The CDR3 region has the DNA TGTGCCAGCAGGGTACTATTGAACACTGAAGCTTTCTTT. The encoded protein is CASRVLLNTEAFF.

This chain joins TRBV2 and TRBJ2-3; D is undetermined. V shed 11 bases and J shed 2 bases, with 14 bases lying between them. The CDR3 is made up of 13 amino acids. CDR1 is SNHLY, CDR2 FYNNEI, per germline. The CDR3 spells CACERDLTDTQYF. As DNA, the CDR3 is TGTGCCTGCGAACGTGACCTCACAGATACGCAGTATTTT.

The chain employs TRBV11-2 and TRBJ2-1; 9 nucleotides line up with TRBD1. Losses at the gene ends were 5 bases for V and 4 bases for J; bases not matched to a gene: 12. CDR1 SGHAT and CDR2 FQNNGV come from the germline V gene. CDR3 length: 17 amino acids. CDR3 loop: CASSQRGGGQGYNEQFF. DNA for the CDR3: TGTGCCAGCAGCCAACGGGGAGGTGGACAGGGGTACAATGAGCAGTTCTTC.

The chain couples TRBV9 to TRBJ2-2; D is undetermined. V gave up 4 bases and J gave up 1 base, with 5 bases separating them. The CDR3 is 13 amino acids. The germline V gene has CDR1 SGDLS and CDR2 YYNGEE. The CDR3 is CASSPLNTGELFF. The CDR3, as DNA: TGTGCCAGCAGCCCATTGAACACCGGGGAGCTGTTTTTT.

The chain joins TRBV5-4 to TRBJ2-3; 9 bases match TRBD2. The CDR3 is 19 amino acids. From germline, CDR1 is SGHNT and CDR2 YYREEE (reference sequence). The V segment lost 1 base and the J segment 3 bases; nucleotides outside the gene matches: 15. This CDR3 is CASSLRVGRRLAETDTQYF. The CDR3 DNA reads TGTGCCAGCAGCTTGAGGGTAGGACGCAGACTAGCGGAAACAGATACGCAGTATTTT. The whole variable domain, remainder taken from reference TRBV5-4 and TRBJ2-3, is ETGVTQSPTHLIKTRGQQVTLRCSSQSGHNTVSWYQQALGQGPQFIFQYYREEENGRGNFPPRFSGLQFPNYSSELNVNALELDDSALYLCASSLRVGRRLAETDTQYFGPGTRLTVL.

The chain combines TRBV2 with TRBJ1-1; possible D gene TRBD1, 6 bases. Germline CDR1 and CDR2: SNHLY and FYNNEI. Between the trimmed V and J ends, which lost 6 bases and 1 base, there was a span of 12 bases. The CDR3 spans 14 residues. The CDR3 DNA reads TGTGCCAGCAGGTTTACAGGGCCGAACACTGAAGCTTTCTTT. Translating it yields CASRFTGPNTEAFF. Complete variable domain (other parts from reference TRBV2 and TRBJ1-1): EPEVTQTPSHQVTQMGQEVILRCVPISNHLYFYWYRQILGQKVEFLVSFYNNEISEKSEIFDDQFSVERPDGSNFTLKIRSTKLEDSAMYFCASRFTGPNTEAFFGQGTRLTVV.

The V gene is TRBV29-1, the J gene TRBJ1-1; 7 bases line up with TRBD1. Trimming took 4 bases from V and 6 from J; bases not matched to a gene: 2. From germline, CDR1 is SQVTM and CDR2 ANQGSEA. The CDR3 runs to 11 residues. In DNA form, the CDR3 reads TGCAGCGTTGGACAGGGCGCTGAAGCTTTCTTT. Its protein is CSVGQGAEAFF.

The V gene is TRBV28, the J gene TRBJ1-2; D call uncertain. The V end lost 6 bases, the J end lost 7 bases, and 6 bases lay between the germline ends. The CDR3 contains 10 residues. Germline V CDR1 and CDR2: MDHEN, SYDVKM. The CDR3 bases are TGTGCCAGCAGAAAAAGTGGCTACACCTTC. This codes for CASRKSGYTF.

The rearrangement uses TRBV29-1 and TRBJ1-2, with unresolved D. Trimming left V 3 bases short and J 6 bases short, with 11 bases between. Germline V gene sequence: CDR1 SQVTM, CDR2 ANQGSEA. The CDR3 length is 12 residues. CDR3: CSVEFLRHGYTF. The CDR3, as DNA: TGCAGCGTTGAGTTCCTCAGGCATGGCTACACCTTC. Full variable domain (remainder filled in from reference TRBV29-1 and TRBJ1-2): SAVISQKPSRDICQRGTSLTIQCQVDSQVTMMFWYRQQPGQSLTLIATANQGSEATYESGFVIDKFPISRPNLTFSTLTVSNMSPEDSSIYLCSVEFLRHGYTFGSGTRLTVV.

The chain carries TRBV19 and TRBJ1-1; D gene ambiguous. Looked up from germline, CDR1 is LNHDA and CDR2 is SQIVND (reference sequence). The length of the CDR3 is 13 residues. Trimming removed 6 bases from V and 0 bases from J, with 8 bases in between. This CDR3 is CASRPSLNTEAFF. CDR3 nucleotides: TGTGCCAGTAGACCGAGCCTGAACACTGAAGCTTTCTTT. Based on the CDR3 plus reference TRBV19 and TRBJ1-1, the full variable domain is DGGITQSPKYLFRKEGQNVTLSCEQNLNHDAMYWYRQDPGQGLRLIYYSQIVNDFQKGDIAEGYSVSREKKESFPLTVTSAQKNPTAFYLCASRPSLNTEAFFGQGTRLTVV.

The chain uses TRBV6-5 and TRBJ1-1; D unclear. CDR3 length equals 13 residues. CDR1 MNHEY and CDR2 SVGAGI come from the germline V gene. The V end was cut by 7 bases, the J end by 0 bases, with 9 bases between. DNA for the CDR3: TGTGCCAGCACTTCGGGCCTGAACACTGAAGCTTTCTTT. The encoded protein is CASTSGLNTEAFF.

V and J are TRBV27 and TRBJ1-1, with D perhaps TRBD1 (5 bases). Germline CDR1 MNHEY, CDR2 SMNVEV (reference sequence). The CDR3 extends over 15 amino acids. V lost 6 bases to trimming and J lost 0 bases, with 14 bases between them. CDR3 nucleotide sequence: TGTGCCAGCAGGAGCCCGTGGGGCCTGAACACTGAAGCTTTCTTT. Encoded protein: CASRSPWGLNTEAFF.

The chain combines TRBV27 with TRBJ2-7; 9 bases line up with TRBD2. CDR3 size: 16 residues. Germline V gives CDR1 MNHEY, CDR2 SMNVEV (reference sequence). The V gene end was trimmed by 2 bases and the J gene end by 6 bases; junction bases not matched to a gene: 11. As DNA, the CDR3 is TGTGCCAGCAGTTTAACAAGGGCGGGAGGGCCGGGCGAGCAGTACTTC. It specifies CASSLTRAGGPGEQYF.